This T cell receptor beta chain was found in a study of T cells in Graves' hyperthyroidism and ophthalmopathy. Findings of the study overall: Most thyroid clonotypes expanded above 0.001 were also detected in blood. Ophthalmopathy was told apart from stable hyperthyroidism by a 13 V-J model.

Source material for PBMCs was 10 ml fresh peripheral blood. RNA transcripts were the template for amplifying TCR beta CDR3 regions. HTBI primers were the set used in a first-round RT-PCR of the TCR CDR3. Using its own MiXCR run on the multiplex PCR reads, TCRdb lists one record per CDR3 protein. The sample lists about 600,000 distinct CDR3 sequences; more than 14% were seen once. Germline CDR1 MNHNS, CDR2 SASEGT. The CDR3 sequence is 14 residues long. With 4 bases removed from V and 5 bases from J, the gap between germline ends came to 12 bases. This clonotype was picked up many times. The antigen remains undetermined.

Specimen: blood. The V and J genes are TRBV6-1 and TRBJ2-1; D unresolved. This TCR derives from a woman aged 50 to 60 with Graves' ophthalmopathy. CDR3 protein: CASSAVRRHNEQFF. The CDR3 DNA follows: TGTGCCAGCAGTGCTGTAAGAAGGCACAATGAGCAGTTCTTC.